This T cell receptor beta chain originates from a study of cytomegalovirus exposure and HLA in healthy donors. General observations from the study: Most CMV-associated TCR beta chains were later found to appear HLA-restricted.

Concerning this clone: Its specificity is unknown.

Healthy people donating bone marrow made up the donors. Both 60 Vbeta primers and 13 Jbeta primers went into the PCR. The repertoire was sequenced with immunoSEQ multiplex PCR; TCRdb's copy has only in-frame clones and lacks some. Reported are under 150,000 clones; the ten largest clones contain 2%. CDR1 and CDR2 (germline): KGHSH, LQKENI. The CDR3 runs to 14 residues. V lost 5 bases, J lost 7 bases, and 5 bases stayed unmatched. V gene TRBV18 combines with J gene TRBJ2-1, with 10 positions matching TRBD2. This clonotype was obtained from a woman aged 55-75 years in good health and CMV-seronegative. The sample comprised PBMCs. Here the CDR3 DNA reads TGTGCCAGCTCAACCGGACTAGCGGTAAATGAGCAGTTCTTC. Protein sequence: CASSTGLAVNEQFF.